The TCR beta chain under discussion was sequenced for a study of identical twins. This clonotype was counted between two and nine times. Antigen: not known. Findings and limits, study-wide: Excess sharing between twins was weaker in beta out-of-frame sequences. Out-of-frame sharing of TCR alpha in monozygotic twins was underestimated by models.

Through template switching, a universal primer site was introduced, and the cDNA contained unique molecular identifiers. TCRdb redid the calling of the 5' RACE reads with MiXCR, one entry per CDR3 protein. The sample lists about 530,000 distinct CDR3 sequences, around 22% occurring once. V was pared by 1 base and J by 2 bases, with 11 bases between. Looked up from germline, CDR1 is MGHRA and CDR2 is YSYEKL. This CDR3 region has 16 residues. These data also featured in a second study, about yellow fever vaccine responses in identical twins. From that second work: Twins' vaccine T cell responses were reported to seem partly convergent and partly personalized.

The chain carries TRBV4-1 and TRBJ2-2; D gene uncertain. The sequence was obtained from a woman under 30 in good health. The source material was CD4+ T cells sorted from blood. CDR3 sequence reads: CASSQGGRKNTGELFF. For the CDR3, the DNA is TGCGCCAGCAGCCAAGGGGGAAGGAAAAACACCGGGGAGCTGTTTTTT.